This T cell receptor (beta chain) was found in a study of T cell repertoires in cytomegalovirus infection. TCRdb used MiXCR to reprocess the reads, holding one entry per CDR3 protein. Among approximately 260,000 distinct CDR3 sequences, over 15% were seen once, and the ten largest hold about 45%. Trimming cost V 0 bases and J 3 bases; bases outside gene matches: 7. The CDR3 contains 16 residues. Germline V gene lookup returns CDR1 MNHEY and CDR2 SVGEGT. Study findings and constraints: CMV-specific TCR beta clonotypes restricted by HLA-C dominated the ex vivo response.

This clonotype was seen more than once but under ten times. Its antigen is unknown. This rearrangement joins TRBV6-2 or TRBV6-3 to TRBJ2-7; 8 nucleotides align to TRBD1. Specimen: CD8+ T cells from PBMCs. This sequence originates from a human donor in good health (CMV status not recorded). Some clones in this sample may be carry-over from other donors' samples. CDR3 amino acids: CASSYSGTGVYYEQYF. CDR3 nucleotide sequence: TGTGCCAGCAGTTACTCCGGGACAGGAGTATACTACGAGCAGTACTTC.